Sequencing of this T cell receptor beta chain was carried out in a study of response to subunit inactivated influenza vaccine. Of note for this clonotype: What it binds is unknown.

Whole-study findings and limits: Authors suggested seasonal influenza vaccinations each recruit few new T cells.

Via MiXCR, TCRdb re-called the RT-PCR reads, giving one row per CDR3 protein. The sample holds some 190,000 distinct CDR3 sequences; 13% to 15% are singletons and the top ten take approximately 30%. V dropped 3 bases and J dropped 1 base, with 7 bases sitting between them. Germline CDR1 reads MGHDK; CDR2 reads SYGVNS. CDR3 size: 14 residues. V gene TRBV25-1 combines with J gene TRBJ1-5; D is ambiguous. The receptor was isolated from a man between 50 and 59 years old who received an inactivated influenza vaccine. Sample: CD8+ T cells sorted from PBMCs, taken 5 days after vaccination. The CDR3 sequence is CASSDHGSNQPQHF. The CDR3, as DNA: TGTGCCAGCAGTGATCACGGGAGCAATCAGCCCCAGCATTTT. Full variable domain (rest looked up from reference TRBV25-1 and TRBJ1-5): EADIYQTPRYLVIGTGKKITLECSQTMGHDKMYWYQQDPGMELHLIHYSYGVNSTEKGDLSSESTVSRIRTEHFPLTLESARPSHTSQYLCASSDHGSNQPQHFGDGTRLSIL.